The present T cell receptor beta chain was sequenced within a study of blood T cell repertoires in COVID-19. Generated by immunoSEQ multiplex PCR, the TCRdb table keeps only in-frame clones and is missing some. The table lists 95,000 or so clones, around 90% of them singletons, with roughly 3.5% in the top ten. This clone was found a few times. Sequencing was carried out using peripheral blood. This clonotype was obtained from a woman in her 70s with acute or convalescent COVID-19.

CDR3 sequence reads: CASSRPTGRGYGYTF. The CDR3 nucleotides are TGTGCCAGCAGCCGCCCGACAGGGAGAGGCTATGGCTACACCTTC. The V and J genes are TRBV5-8 and TRBJ1-2; 7 nucleotides line up with TRBD1. Per the germline V gene, CDR1 is SGHTS and CDR2 is YDEGEE. Trimming at V came to 4 bases and at J to 4 bases, leaving 10 bases not matched to a gene. The length of the CDR3 is 15 residues.